Below, one T cell receptor beta chain is given with its context. The antigen is not known. Other DNA sequences of this sample code for an identical CDR3. CD8 cells classed as naive were CD45RO-negative and positively selected for CCR7, excluding terminally differentiated effector memory CD45RA+ cells. The authors' processing: For the immunoSEQ data, sequences were junction-only without quality scores, so filtering differed. This table comes from immunoSEQ multiplex PCR, and its TCRdb copy is limited to in-frame clones, with some not included. Clone size and V and J calls were adopted from that table, with D and trimming inferred from the DNA. The sample yields around 1.9 million clones, just under 95% seen once. The sample comes from a study of shared clonotypes between healthy human individuals. V gave up 1 base and J gave up 0 bases, with 10 bases separating them. The CDR3 sequence is 16 residues long. Germline loops: CDR1 MDHEN, CDR2 SYDVKM.

Study-level points and caveats: Sorted-subset sequencing was shown by rarefaction to be incomplete despite large depth. When naive CD4 clonotypes were compared across a handful of donors, roughly 4.9% were shared.

The V and J genes are TRBV28 and TRBJ1-5; D possibly corresponds to TRBD1 (5 bases). The sequenced sample consisted of naive CD8+ T cells from PBMCs. This TCR was recovered from a man aged 18 to 29 in good health. Some clones in this sample may be carry-over from other donors' samples. For the CDR3, the DNA is TGTGCCAGCAGTTTATTTGGGACGTATAGCAATCAGCCCCAGCATTTT. This sequence encodes CASSLFGTYSNQPQHF.